There are many counts of the clone carrying this TCR beta chain. Its antigen remains unidentified. Library preparation for TCR beta used quantitative 5'-RACE with molecular barcodes. MiXCR, run by TCRdb on the 5' RACE reads, gives a single entry per CDR3 protein. The table lists around 150,000 distinct CDR3 sequences, around 7.9% of them singletons, with over 10% in the top ten. Germline CDR1 is MGHDK and CDR2 is SYGVNS. Trimming shortened V by 4 bases and J by 8 bases, and 8 bases separated the two germline ends. The CDR3 consists of 12 residues. These data come from a study of CD8 T cells in ankylosing spondylitis. Findings and limits, study-wide: Before this, some motif variants had been reported in reactive arthritis synovial fluid and blood. Ankylosing spondylitis blood appeared to carry a characteristic TCR beta motif of eight or nine highly homologous variants.

This clonotype was sampled from a female donor with ankylosing spondylitis or in good health (not recorded which). The source material was blood, either unsorted or a sorted T cell fraction (not recorded which). V gene TRBV25-1 combines with J gene TRBJ2-2; D unclear. CDR3 sequence reads: CASSVGAGELFF. The CDR3 DNA sequence: TGTGCCAGCAGTGTCGGAGCGGGGGAGCTGTTTTTT.